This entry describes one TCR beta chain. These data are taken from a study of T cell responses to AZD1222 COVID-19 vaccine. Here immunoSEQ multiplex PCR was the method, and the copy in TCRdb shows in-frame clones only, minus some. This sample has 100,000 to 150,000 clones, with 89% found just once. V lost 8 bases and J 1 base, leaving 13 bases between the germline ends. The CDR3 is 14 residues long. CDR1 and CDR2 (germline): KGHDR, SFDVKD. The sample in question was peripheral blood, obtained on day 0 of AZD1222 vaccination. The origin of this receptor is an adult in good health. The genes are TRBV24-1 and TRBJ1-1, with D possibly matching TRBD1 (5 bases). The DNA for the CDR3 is TGTGCCACCACCAAAGGCGGACAGAACACTGAAGCTTTCTTT. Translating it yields CATTKGGQNTEAFF.